A selection of T cell receptor beta chains follows, all from one sample in a study of shared T cell receptors in the human thymus. This table comes from immunoSEQ multiplex PCR, and its TCRdb copy is limited to in-frame clones, with some not included. The sample contains 600,000 to 900,000 clones, 80% to 90% of which appear only once. The sample was also linked to a second study, of human thymus T cells.

The sequenced material came from thymocytes. The receptor source for this set is a girl under two years old with a congenital heart defect. Both conserved end residues are part of each CDR3. The order of the fields is clone size, J gene, V gene, D gene, CDR3 protein, CDR3 DNA. The D gene is left open where the match is weak. Expanded clones are given a class, and other clones once, few, many or no size at all.

NA TRBJ1-1 TRBV9 NA CASSPSYPGMNTEAFF TGTGCCAGCAGCCCATCGTACCCAGGGATGAACACTGAAGCTTTCTTT
once TRBJ1-5 TRBV18 TRBD1 CASSPSTGVNQPQHF TGTGCCAGCTCACCCAGTACAGGGGTCAATCAGCCCCAGCATTTT
NA TRBJ2-7 TRBV6-5 NA CASGYLRDSYLCEQYF TGTGCCAGCGGTTACCTCAGGGATTCCTATCTATGCGAGCAGTACTTC
NA TRBJ1-2 TRBV19 NA CASSITGLYGYTF TGTGCCAGTAGTATAACAGGGCTGTATGGCTACACCTTC
NA TRBJ1-2 TRBV7-9 TRBD1 CASSQTERTGGKGVGYTF TGTGCCAGCAGCCAGACAGAGAGGACAGGGGGTAAAGGAGTCGGCTACACCTTC
NA TRBJ2-2 TRBV10-3 TRBD1 CAISTGGDTGELFF TGTGCCATCAGCACAGGGGGCGACACCGGGGAGCTGTTTTTT
few TRBJ2-7 TRBV7-2 TRBD2 CASSSKGLAETYEQYF TGTGCCAGCAGCTCCAAGGGACTAGCGGAAACCTACGAGCAGTACTTC
NA TRBJ1-2 TRBV6-1 TRBD1 CASRGTGISGYTF TGTGCCAGCAGGGGGACAGGGATAAGTGGCTACACCTTC
NA TRBJ1-4 TRBV14 NA CASSLPTGDREKLFF TGTGCCAGCAGCCTCCCAACGGGGGATCGAGAAAAACTGTTTTTT
NA TRBJ2-7 TRBV5-6 TRBD1 CASSLITGTEEQYF TGTGCCAGCAGCCTCATAACCGGGACAGAAGAGCAGTACTTC